This T cell receptor beta chain is from a study of regulatory T cells in long-lasting Graves disease. Construction of the TCR beta libraries employed iRepertoire HTBI primers in conjunction with Arm-PCR of CDR3 regions. TCRdb re-analysed the multiplex PCR reads in MiXCR, keeping a single row per CDR3 protein. The sample yields about 460,000 distinct CDR3 sequences, 11% to 15% seen once. A remark on this clonotype: Its target is unknown. A much larger clone differs from this one at a single base, so this may be a read error.

Time point meaning: newly diagnosed GD, antithyroid drugs for less than 3 months. Generation of the TCR library employed RNA extracted from PBMCs. The CDR3 sequence is 13 residues long. The germline V gene encodes CDR1 SGHTA and CDR2 FQGTGA. V was pared by 4 bases and J by 6 bases, with 3 bases of the junction left unmatched. Study-wide points: Repertoires from persistent disease leaned toward TRBV28, TRBJ1-2 and TRBJ2-5.

This same sample was also taken into another study, of T cells in Graves' hyperthyroidism and ophthalmopathy. That publication notes: The study defined stable Graves' hyperthyroidism as no ophthalmopathy progression within 18 months.

The receptor was derived from a woman aged 50 to 60 with Graves disease. The chain combines TRBV7-3 with TRBJ2-1, with 7 bases that match TRBD2. Sequenced material: peripheral blood mononuclear cells (PBMCs), taken at new diagnosis, from a patient treated with antithyroid drugs. The CDR3 protein is CASSSRLANEQFF. Written as DNA, the CDR3 is TGTGCCAGCAGCTCCCGACTAGCCAATGAGCAGTTCTTC.